The present entry profiles one T cell receptor (beta chain) with its context. Its antigen is not identified. The data derive from a study of T cell responses to AZD1222 COVID-19 vaccine. Profiling relied on immunoSEQ multiplex PCR, and the TCRdb table lists in-frame clones only, not all of them. The sample consists of around 180,000 clones, 80% to 90% of them appearing once. CDR3 size: 13 residues. Germline CDR1 reads SGDLS; CDR2 reads YYNGEE. V lost 3 bases and J lost 7; bases outside the gene matches: 4. Broader study findings: Sampling captured repertoires only after the peak T cell response.

The chain recombines TRBV9 with TRBJ2-1; 7 nucleotides match TRBD2. This material consisted of peripheral blood, taken on day 0 of MenACWY control vaccination. This sequence originates from an adult in good health. This CDR3 reads CASSERGRNEQFF. As DNA, the CDR3 is TGTGCCAGCAGCGAGCGGGGTCGTAATGAGCAGTTCTTC. Drawing the rest from reference TRBV9 and TRBJ2-1, the complete variable domain is DSGVTQTPKHLITATGQRVTLRCSPRSGDLSVYWYQQSLDQGLQFLIQYYNGEERAKGNILERFSAQQFPDLHSELNLSSLELGDSALYFCASSERGRNEQFFGPGTRLTVL.